The T cell receptor (beta chain) under discussion was sequenced for a study of blood T cell repertoires in COVID-19. V was clipped by 8 bases and J by 0 bases, with 16 bases between them. This CDR3 comprises 15 residues. CDR1 is SNHLY and CDR2 is FYNNEI in the germline V gene. The method was immunoSEQ multiplex PCR; TCRdb's version includes in-frame clones alone and lacks a portion of them. There are just over 250,000 clones in the sample; around 87% occur only once, and 2% to 2.5% lies in the top ten. The chain combines TRBV2 with TRBJ1-1; D ambiguous. Sequencing was done on a sample of peripheral blood. The origin of this receptor is a woman aged 45 to 65 with acute or convalescent COVID-19. The CDR3 bases are TGTGCCAGCGGGAGGCCCGTGTCTATGAACACTGAAGCTTTCTTT. It yields the protein CASGRPVSMNTEAFF.